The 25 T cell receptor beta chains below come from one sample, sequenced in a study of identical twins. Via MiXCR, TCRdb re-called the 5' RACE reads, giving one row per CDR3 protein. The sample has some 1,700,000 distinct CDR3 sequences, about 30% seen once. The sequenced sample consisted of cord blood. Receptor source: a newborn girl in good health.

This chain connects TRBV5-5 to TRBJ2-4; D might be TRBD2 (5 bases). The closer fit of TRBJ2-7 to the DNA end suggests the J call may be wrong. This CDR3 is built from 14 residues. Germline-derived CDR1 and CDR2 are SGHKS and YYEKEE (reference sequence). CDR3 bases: TGTGCCAGCAGCTTCCGAGGGTACCCCTACGAGCAGTACTTC. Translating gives CASSFRGYPYEQYF.

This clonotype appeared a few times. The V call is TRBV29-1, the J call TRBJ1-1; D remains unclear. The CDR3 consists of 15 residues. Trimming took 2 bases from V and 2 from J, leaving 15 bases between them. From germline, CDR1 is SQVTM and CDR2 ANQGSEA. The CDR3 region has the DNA TGCAGCGTTGAATGGGCAGCCTGGCCAAACACTGAAGCTTTCTTT. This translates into CSVEWAAWPNTEAFF.

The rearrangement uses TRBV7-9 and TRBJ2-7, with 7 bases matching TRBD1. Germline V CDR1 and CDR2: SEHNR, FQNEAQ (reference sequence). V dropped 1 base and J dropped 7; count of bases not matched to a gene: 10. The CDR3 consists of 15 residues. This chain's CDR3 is CASSLVWDSSNEQYF. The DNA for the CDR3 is TGTGCCAGCAGCTTAGTGTGGGACAGCTCCAATGAGCAGTACTTC.

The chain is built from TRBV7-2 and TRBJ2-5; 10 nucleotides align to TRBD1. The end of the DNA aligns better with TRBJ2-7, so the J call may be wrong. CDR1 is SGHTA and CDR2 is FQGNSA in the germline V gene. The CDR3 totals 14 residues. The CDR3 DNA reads TGTGCCAGCAGCTTAGATCGGACAGGGGGCGAGCAGTACTTC. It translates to CASSLDRTGGEQYF.

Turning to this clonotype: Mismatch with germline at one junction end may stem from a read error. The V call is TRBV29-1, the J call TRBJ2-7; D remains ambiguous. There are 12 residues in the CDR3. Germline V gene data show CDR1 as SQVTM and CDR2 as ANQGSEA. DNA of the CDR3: TGCAACGTTGGGCCGGTTCGCTACGAGCAGTACTTC. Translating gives CNVGPVRYEQYF.

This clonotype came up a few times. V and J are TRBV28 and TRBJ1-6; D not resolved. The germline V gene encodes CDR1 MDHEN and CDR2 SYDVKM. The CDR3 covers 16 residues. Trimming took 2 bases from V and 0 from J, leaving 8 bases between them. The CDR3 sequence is CASSLTGRSYNSPLHF. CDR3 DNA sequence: TGTGCCAGCAGTTTAACCGGACGCTCCTATAATTCACCCCTCCACTTT.

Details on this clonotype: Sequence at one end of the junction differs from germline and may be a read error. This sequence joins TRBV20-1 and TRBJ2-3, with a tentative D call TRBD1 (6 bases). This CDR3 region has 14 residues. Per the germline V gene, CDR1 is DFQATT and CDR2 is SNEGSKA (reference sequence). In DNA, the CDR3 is TGCAGTGCCCGAGAGGACAGATTCACAGACACGCAGTATTTT. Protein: CSAREDRFTDTQYF.

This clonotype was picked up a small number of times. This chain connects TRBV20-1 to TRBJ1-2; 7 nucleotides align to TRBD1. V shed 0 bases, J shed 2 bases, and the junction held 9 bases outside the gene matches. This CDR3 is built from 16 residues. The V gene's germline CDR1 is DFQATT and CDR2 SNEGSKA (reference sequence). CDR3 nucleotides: TGCAGTGCTAGAGATATATTATCAGGGGGGAACTATGGCTACACCTTC. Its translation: CSARDILSGGNYGYTF.

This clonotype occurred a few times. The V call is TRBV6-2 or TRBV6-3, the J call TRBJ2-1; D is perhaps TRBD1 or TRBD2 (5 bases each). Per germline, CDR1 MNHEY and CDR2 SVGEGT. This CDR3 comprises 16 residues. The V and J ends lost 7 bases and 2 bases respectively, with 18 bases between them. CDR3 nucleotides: TGTGCCAGCACCCAAGGGTGGGGGACCCCCTACAATGAGCAGTTCTTC. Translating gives CASTQGWGTPYNEQFF.

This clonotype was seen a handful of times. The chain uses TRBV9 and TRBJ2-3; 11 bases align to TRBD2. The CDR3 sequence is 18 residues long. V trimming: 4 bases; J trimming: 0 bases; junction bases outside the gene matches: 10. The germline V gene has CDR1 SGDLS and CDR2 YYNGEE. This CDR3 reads CASSTRTSGFSSTDTQYF. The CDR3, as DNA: TGTGCCAGCAGCACCCGGACTAGCGGGTTCTCTAGCACAGATACGCAGTATTTT. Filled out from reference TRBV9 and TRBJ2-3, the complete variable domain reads DSGVTQTPKHLITATGQRVTLRCSPRSGDLSVYWYQQSLDQGLQFLIQYYNGEERAKGNILERFSAQQFPDLHSELNLSSLELGDSALYFCASSTRTSGFSSTDTQYFGPGTRLTVL.

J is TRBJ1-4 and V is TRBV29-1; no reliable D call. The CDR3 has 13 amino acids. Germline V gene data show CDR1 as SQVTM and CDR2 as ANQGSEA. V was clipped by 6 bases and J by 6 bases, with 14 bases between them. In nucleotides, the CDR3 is TGCAGCGTCCGAGGCGGGTGGGATGAAAAACTGTTTTTT. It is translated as CSVRGGWDEKLFF. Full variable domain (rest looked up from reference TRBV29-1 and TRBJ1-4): SAVISQKPSRDICQRGTSLTIQCQVDSQVTMMFWYRQQPGQSLTLIATANQGSEATYESGFVIDKFPISRPNLTFSTLTVSNMSPEDSSIYLCSVRGGWDEKLFFGSGTQLSVL.

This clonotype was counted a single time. The DNA for the CDR3 is TGCGCCAGCAGCTTGGGTACGAAGTCCTTGGATGACTACGAGCAGTACTTC. It specifies CASSLGTKSLDDYEQYF. The chain has TRBV5-1 and TRBJ2-7; D not certain. From germline, CDR1 is SGHRS and CDR2 YFSETQ. The CDR3 sequence is 17 residues long. The ends were cut back, 0 bases at V and 3 bases at J, with 19 bases in the middle.

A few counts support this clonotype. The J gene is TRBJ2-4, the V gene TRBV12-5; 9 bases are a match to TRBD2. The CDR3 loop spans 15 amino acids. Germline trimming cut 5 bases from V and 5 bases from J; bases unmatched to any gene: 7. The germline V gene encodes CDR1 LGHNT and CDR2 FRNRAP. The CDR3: CASGPTSGPENIQYF. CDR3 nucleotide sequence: TGTGCTAGTGGTCCTACTAGCGGGCCTGAAAACATTCAGTACTTC. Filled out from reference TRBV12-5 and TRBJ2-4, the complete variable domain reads DARVTQTPRHKVTEMGQEVTMRCQPILGHNTVFWYRQTMMQGLELLAYFRNRAPLDDSGMPKDRFSAEMPDATLATLKIQPSEPRDSAVYFCASGPTSGPENIQYFGAGTRLSVL.

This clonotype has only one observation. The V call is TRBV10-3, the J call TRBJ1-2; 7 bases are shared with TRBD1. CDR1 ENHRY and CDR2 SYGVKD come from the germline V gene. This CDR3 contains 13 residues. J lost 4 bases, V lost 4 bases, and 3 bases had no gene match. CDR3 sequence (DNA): TGTGCCATCAGTGGGGGACAGACCTATGGCTACACCTTC. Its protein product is CAISGGQTYGYTF.

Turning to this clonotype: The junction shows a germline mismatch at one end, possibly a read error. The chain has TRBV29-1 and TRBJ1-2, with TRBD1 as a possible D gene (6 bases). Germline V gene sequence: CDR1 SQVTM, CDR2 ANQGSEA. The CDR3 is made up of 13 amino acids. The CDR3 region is CSVDGGGGYGFTF. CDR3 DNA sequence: TGCAGCGTTGATGGGGGTGGGGGCTATGGCTTCACCTTC.

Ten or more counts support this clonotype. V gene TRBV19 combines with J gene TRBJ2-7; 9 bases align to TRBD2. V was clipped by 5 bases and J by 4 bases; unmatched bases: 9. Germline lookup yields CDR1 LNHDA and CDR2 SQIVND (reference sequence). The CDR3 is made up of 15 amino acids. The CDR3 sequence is CASSLTLAGPYEQYF. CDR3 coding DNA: TGTGCCAGTAGTCTCACTCTAGCGGGACCTTACGAGCAGTACTTC.

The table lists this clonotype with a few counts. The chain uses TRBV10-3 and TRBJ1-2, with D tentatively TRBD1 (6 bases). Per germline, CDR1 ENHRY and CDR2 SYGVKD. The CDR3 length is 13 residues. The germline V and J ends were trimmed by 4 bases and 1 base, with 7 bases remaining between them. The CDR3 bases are TGTGCCATCAGTGTGGGACATAACTATGGCTACACCTTC. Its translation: CAISVGHNYGYTF.

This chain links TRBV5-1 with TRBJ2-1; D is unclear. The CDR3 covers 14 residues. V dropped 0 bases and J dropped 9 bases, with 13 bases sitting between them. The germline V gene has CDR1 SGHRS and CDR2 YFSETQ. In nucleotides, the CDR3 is TGCGCCAGCAGCTTGGAACCGGGCCTTCCTGAGCAGTTCTTC. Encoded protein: CASSLEPGLPEQFF.

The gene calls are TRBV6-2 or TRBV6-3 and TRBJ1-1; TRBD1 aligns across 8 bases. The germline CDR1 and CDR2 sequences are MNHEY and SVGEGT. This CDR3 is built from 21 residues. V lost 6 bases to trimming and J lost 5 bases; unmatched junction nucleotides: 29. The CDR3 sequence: CASSPRGISGETRRTGTEAFF. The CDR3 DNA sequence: TGTGCCAGCAGCCCGCGTGGCATATCTGGGGAGACGAGACGGACAGGGACTGAAGCTTTCTTT.

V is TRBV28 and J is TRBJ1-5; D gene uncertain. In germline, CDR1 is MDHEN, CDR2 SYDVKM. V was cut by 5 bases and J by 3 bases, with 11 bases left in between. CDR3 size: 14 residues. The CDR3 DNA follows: TGTGCCAGCAGTCCCGGACGGATCAATCAGCCCCAGCATTTT. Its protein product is CASSPGRINQPQHF.

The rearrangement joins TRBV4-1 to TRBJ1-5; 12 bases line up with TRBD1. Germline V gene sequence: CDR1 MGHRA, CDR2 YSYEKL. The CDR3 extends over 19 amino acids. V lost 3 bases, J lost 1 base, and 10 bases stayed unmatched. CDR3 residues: CASSHFPGQGAKSNQPQHF. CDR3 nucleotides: TGCGCCAGCAGCCATTTTCCGGGACAGGGGGCAAAGAGCAATCAGCCCCAGCATTTT.

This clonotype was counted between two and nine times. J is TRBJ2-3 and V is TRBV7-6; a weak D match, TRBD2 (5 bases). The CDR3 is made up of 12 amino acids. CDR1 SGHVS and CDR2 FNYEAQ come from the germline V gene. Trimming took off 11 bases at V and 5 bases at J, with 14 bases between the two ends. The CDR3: CAFSGEKDTQYF. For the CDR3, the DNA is TGTGCCTTCTCCGGGGAAAAAGATACGCAGTATTTT. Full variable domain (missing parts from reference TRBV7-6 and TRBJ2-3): GAGVSQSPRYKVTKRGQDVALRCDPISGHVSLYWYRQALGQGPEFLTYFNYEAQQDKSGLPNDRFSAERPEGSISTLTIQRTEQRDSAMYRCAFSGEKDTQYFGPGTRLTVL.

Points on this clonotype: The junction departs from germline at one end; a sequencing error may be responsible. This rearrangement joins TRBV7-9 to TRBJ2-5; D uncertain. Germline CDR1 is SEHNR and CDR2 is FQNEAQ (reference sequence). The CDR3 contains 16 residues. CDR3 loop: CASGLGPSVRQETQYF. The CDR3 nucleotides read TGTGCCAGCGGCTTAGGACCTTCCGTTCGGCAAGAGACCCAGTACTTC.

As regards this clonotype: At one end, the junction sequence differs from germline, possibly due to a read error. The CDR3, as DNA: TGTGCCAGCAGCTTAGCGTCCCAGATTAACACCAGGGAGCTGTTTTTT. Residues: CASSLASQINTRELFF. The chain links TRBV7-2 to TRBJ2-2; no clear D gene. The CDR3 covers 16 residues. Germline V gives CDR1 SGHTA, CDR2 FQGNSA.

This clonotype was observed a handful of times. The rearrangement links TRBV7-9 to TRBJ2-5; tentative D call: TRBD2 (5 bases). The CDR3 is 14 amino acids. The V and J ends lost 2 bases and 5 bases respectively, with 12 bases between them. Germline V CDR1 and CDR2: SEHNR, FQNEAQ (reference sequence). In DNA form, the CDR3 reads TGTGCCAGCAGCTTACTACTAGTCGGGGAGACCCAGTACTTC. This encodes CASSLLLVGETQYF.